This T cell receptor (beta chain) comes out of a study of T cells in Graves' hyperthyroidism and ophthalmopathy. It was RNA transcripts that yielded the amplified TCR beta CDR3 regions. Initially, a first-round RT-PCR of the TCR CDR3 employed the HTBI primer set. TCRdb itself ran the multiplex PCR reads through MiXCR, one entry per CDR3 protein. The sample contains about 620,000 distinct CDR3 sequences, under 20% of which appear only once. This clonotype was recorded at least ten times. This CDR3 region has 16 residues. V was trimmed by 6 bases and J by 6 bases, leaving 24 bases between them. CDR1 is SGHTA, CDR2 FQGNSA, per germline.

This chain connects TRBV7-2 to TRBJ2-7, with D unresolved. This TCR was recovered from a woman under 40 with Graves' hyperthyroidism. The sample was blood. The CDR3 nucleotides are TGTGCCAGCAGTCTTCAGCCCCAGCGTCTAACGGTCGAGCAGTACTTC. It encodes CASSLQPQRLTVEQYF.